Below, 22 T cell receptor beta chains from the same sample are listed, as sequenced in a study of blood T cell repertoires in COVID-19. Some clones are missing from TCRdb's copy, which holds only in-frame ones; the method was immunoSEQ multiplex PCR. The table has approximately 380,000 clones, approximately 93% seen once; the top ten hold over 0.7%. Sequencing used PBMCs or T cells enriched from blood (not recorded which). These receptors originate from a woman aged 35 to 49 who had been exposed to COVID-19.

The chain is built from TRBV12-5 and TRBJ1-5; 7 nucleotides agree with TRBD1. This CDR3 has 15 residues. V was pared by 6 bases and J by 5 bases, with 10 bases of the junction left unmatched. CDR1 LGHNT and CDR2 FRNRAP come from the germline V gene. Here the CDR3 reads CASGGDSNSYQPQHF. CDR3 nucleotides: TGTGCTAGTGGGGGGGACAGTAATTCGTATCAGCCCCAGCATTTT.

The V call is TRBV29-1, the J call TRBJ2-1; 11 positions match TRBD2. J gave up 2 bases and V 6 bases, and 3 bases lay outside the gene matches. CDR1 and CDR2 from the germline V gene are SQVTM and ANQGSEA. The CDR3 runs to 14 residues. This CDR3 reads CSVMTSGAYNEQFF. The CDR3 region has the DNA TGCAGCGTCATGACTAGCGGGGCCTACAATGAGCAGTTCTTC.

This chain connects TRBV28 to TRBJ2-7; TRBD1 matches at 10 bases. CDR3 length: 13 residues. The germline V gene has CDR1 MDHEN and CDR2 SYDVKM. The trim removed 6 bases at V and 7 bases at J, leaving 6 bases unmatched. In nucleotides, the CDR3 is TGTGCCAGCAGAGGACAGGGGGTCGTTGAGCAGTACTTC. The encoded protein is CASRGQGVVEQYF.

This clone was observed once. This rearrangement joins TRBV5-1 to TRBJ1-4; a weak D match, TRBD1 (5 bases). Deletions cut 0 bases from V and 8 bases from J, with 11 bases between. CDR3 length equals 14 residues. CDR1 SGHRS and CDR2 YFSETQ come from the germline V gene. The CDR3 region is CASSLEAGSEKLFF. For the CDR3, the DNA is TGCGCCAGCAGCTTGGAGGCAGGGTCGGAAAAACTGTTTTTT. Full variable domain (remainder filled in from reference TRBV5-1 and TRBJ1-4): KAGVTQTPRYLIKTRGQQVTLSCSPISGHRSVSWYQQTPGQGLQFLFEYFSETQRNKGNFPGRFSGRQFSNSRSEMNVSTLELGDSALYLCASSLEAGSEKLFFGSGTQLSVL.

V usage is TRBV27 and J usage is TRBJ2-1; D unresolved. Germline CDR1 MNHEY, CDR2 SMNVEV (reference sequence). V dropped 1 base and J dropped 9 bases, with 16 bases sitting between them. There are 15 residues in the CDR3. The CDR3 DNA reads TGTGCCAGCAGTTTATTACCGAATAATTTAGTTGAGCAGTTCTTC. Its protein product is CASSLLPNNLVEQFF.

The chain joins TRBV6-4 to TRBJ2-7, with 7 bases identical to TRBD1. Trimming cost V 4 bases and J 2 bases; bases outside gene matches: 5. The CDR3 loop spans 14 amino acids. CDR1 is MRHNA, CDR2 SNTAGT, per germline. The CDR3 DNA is TGTGCCAGCAGTGTAGGGGACAGAACCTACGAGCAGTACTTC. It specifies CASSVGDRTYEQYF.

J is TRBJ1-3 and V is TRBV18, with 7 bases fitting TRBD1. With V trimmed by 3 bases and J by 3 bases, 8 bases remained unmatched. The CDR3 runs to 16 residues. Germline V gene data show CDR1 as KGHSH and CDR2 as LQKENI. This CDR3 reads CASSPLPTGDGNTIYF. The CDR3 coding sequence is TGTGCCAGCTCACCTCTCCCCACAGGGGATGGAAACACCATATATTTT.

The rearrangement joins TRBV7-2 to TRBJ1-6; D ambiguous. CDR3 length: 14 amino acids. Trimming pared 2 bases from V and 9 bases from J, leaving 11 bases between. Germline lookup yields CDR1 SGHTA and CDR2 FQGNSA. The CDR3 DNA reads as TGTGCCAGCAGCTTAACCAACAGCGGTTCACCCCTCCACTTT. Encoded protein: CASSLTNSGSPLHF.

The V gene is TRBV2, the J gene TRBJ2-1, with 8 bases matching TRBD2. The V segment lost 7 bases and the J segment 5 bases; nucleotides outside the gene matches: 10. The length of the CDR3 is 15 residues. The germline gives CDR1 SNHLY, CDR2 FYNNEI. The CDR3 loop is CASNDPAGVDNEQFF. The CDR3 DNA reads TGTGCCAGCAACGACCCAGCGGGAGTCGACAATGAGCAGTTCTTC.

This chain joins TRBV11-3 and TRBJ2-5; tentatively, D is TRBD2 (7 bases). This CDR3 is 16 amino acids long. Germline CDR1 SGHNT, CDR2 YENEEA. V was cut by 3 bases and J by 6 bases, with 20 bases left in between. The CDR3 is CASSFMVGGAGKTQYF. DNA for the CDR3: TGTGCCAGCAGCTTTATGGTTGGGGGGGCCGGGAAGACCCAGTACTTC.

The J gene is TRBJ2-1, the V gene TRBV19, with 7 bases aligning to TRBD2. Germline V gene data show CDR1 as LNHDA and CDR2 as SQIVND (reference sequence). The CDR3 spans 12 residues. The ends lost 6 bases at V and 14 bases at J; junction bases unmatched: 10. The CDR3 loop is CASRHGGGIEFF. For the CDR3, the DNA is TGTGCCAGTAGACACGGCGGGGGAATAGAGTTCTTC.

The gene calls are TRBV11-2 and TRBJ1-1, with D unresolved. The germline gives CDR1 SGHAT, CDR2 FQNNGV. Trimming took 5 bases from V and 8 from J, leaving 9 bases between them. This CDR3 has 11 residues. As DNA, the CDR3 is TGTGCCAGCAGCCCTGGGCTCGAAGCTTTCTTT. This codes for CASSPGLEAFF. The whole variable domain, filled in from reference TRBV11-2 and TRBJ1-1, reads EAGVAQSPRYKIIEKRQSVAFWCNPISGHATLYWYQQILGQGPKLLIQFQNNGVVDDSQLPKDRFSAERLKGVDSTLKIQPAKLEDSAVYLCASSPGLEAFFGQGTRLTVV.

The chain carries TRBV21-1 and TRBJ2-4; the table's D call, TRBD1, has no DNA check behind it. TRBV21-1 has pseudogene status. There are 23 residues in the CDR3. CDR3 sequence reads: CASSPLPSWVTGGGRLAKNIQYF. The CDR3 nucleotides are TGTGCCAGCAGCCCACTCCCGTCCTGGGTGACAGGGGGAGGTCGGCTAGCCAAAAACATTCAGTACTTC.

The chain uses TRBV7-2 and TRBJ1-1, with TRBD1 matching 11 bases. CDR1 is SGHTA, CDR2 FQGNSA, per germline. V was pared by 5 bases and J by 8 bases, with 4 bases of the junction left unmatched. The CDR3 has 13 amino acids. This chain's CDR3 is CASSAGTGGEAFF. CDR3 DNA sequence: TGTGCCAGCAGCGCTGGGACAGGGGGGGAAGCTTTCTTT.

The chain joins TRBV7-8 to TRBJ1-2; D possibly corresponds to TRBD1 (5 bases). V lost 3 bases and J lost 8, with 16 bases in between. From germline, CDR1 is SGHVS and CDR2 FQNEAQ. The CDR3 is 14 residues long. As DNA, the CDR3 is TGTGCCAGCAGCTTGGGAGGCAGGGCGTGGGGCTACACCTTC. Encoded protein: CASSLGGRAWGYTF.

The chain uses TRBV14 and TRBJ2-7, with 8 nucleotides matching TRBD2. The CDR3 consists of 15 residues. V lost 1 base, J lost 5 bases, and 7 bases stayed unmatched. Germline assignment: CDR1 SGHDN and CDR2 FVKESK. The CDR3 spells CASSQVSGSQNEQYF. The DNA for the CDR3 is TGTGCCAGCAGCCAAGTAAGCGGGAGTCAGAACGAGCAGTACTTC.

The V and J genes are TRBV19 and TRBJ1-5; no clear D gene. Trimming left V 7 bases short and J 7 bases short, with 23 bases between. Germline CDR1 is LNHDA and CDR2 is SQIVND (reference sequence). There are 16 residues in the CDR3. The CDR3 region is CASTPEGASARQPQHF. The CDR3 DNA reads TGTGCCAGTACCCCGGAGGGCGCCTCGGCAAGGCAGCCCCAGCATTTT.

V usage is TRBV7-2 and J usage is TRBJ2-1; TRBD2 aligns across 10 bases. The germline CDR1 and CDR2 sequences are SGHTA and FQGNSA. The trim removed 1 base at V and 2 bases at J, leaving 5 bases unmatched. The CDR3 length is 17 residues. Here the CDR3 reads CASSLVRAGGTYNEQFF. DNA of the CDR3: TGTGCCAGCAGCTTAGTGAGAGCGGGAGGGACCTACAATGAGCAGTTCTTC.

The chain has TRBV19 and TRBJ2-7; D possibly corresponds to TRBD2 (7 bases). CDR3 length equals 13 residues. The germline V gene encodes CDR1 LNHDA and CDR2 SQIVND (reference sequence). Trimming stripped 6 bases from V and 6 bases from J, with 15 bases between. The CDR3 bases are TGTGCCAGTAGGAAAGGGGGGGCCGGCGAGCAGTACTTC. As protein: CASRKGGAGEQYF.

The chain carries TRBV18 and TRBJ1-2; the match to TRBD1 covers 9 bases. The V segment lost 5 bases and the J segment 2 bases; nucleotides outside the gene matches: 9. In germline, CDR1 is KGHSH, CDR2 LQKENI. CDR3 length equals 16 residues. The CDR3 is CASSGDRAQLNYGYTF. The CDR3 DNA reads TGTGCCAGCTCAGGGGACAGGGCCCAACTCAACTATGGCTACACCTTC.

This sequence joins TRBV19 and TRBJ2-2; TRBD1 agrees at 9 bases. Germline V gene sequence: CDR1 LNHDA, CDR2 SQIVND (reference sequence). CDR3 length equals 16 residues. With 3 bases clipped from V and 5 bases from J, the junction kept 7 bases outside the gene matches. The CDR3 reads CASSIPDRGGTGELFF. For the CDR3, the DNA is TGTGCCAGTAGTATCCCGGACAGGGGAGGAACCGGGGAGCTGTTTTTT.

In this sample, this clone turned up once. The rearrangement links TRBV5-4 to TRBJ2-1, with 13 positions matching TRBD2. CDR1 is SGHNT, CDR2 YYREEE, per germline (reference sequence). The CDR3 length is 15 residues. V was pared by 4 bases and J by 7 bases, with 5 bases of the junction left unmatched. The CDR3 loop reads CASSHGLAGENEQFF. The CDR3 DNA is TGTGCCAGCAGCCACGGACTAGCGGGAGAAAATGAGCAGTTCTTC.